A selection of T cell receptor beta chains follows, all from one sample in a study of T cell responses to AZD1222 COVID-19 vaccine. Method: immunoSEQ multiplex PCR; TCRdb's copy keeps in-frame clones and lacks some. The repertoire holds approximately 120,000 clones, with approximately 90% as singletons. Here the sequenced sample was peripheral blood, taken on day 0 of AZD1222 vaccination. These receptors originate from an adult in good health. CDR3s include the opening cysteine and the closing phenylalanine or tryptophan. A D gene is named only where the DNA matches it firmly. Clone size appears in some rows only: once, few, many, or a class for an expanded clone.

D | J | size | V | DNA | CDR3
TRBD1 | TRBJ1-1 | . | TRBV9 | TGTGCCAGCAGCCCGGCGACAGGGGGGGGCACTGAAGCTTTCTTT | CASSPATGGGTEAFF
. | TRBJ2-1 | . | TRBV5-1 | TGCGCCAGCAGCGCCTACAATGAGCAGTTCTTC | CASSAYNEQFF
. | TRBJ1-1 | . | TRBV5-6 | TGTGCCAGCAGCTTCCCCAGGGGATCCACTGAAGCTTTCTTT | CASSFPRGSTEAFF
. | TRBJ1-3 | . | TRBV7-2 | TGTGCCAGCAGCTTAGCCACCCAGGGAAACACCATATATTTT | CASSLATQGNTIYF
. | TRBJ1-1 | . | TRBV27 | TGTGCCAGCAGACAGCGGAGCAGGGGCCTGGTAACTGAAGCTTTCTTT | CASRQRSRGLVTEAFF
TRBD1 | TRBJ1-3 | . | TRBV19 | TGTGCCAGCTCGGACAGGATCCCTGGAAACACCATATATTTT | CASSDRIPGNTIYF
TRBD1 | TRBJ2-7 | . | TRBV5-1 | TGCGCCAGCAGCTTCACCGGGACAGTCTCCCACGAGCAGTACTTC | CASSFTGTVSHEQYF
TRBD2 | TRBJ2-5 | . | TRBV18 | TGTGCCAGCTCACCCAAGGGACTAGCGGCAGAGACCCAGTACTTC | CASSPKGLAAETQYF
. | TRBJ2-3 | . | TRBV20-1 | TGCAGTGCTAGTAGGGGCACAGATACGCAGTATTTT | CSASRGTDTQYF
. | TRBJ1-2 | . | TRBV29-1 | TGCAGCGTTGGAGAGATCTATGGCTACACCTTC | CSVGEIYGYTF
. | TRBJ1-5 | . | TRBV6-5 | TGTGCCTCCCAGGGCATTAATAGCAATCAGCCCCAGCATTTT | CASQGINSNQPQHF
. | TRBJ2-1 | . | TRBV20-1 | TGCAGTGCTAGTGGTCAACTCCATGAGCAGTTCTTC | CSASGQLHEQFF
TRBD1 | TRBJ1-2 | . | TRBV27 | TGTGCCAGCAGCACTACCGGGACAGCATATGGCTACACCTTC | CASSTTGTAYGYTF
. | TRBJ1-4 | once | TRBV2 | TGTGCCAGCATACGGGACCGGGGGAGTGAAAAACTGTTTTTT | CASIRDRGSEKLFF
. | TRBJ2-4 | . | TRBV6-6 | TGTGCCAGCAGTCCCAGGGGAGGAGGTATAGCCAAAAACATTCAGTACTTC | CASSPRGGGIAKNIQYF
TRBD1 | TRBJ2-3 | once | TRBV24-1 | TGTGCCACCAGTGATCCTAGGACAGGACCTAGCACAGATACGCAGTATTTT | CATSDPRTGPSTDTQYF
. | TRBJ2-1 | . | TRBV28 | TGTGCCAGCAGTTTGGGGGCCAACAATGAGCAGTTCTTC | CASSLGANNEQFF
TRBD2 | TRBJ2-1 | . | TRBV27 | TGTGCCAGCAGTCCCCAGACTAGCGGAGAACATGAGCAGTTCTTC | CASSPQTSGEHEQFF
. | TRBJ1-3 | . | TRBV10-3 | TGTGCCGCAAAGGCTGGAAACACCATATATTTT | CAAKAGNTIYF
. | TRBJ2-7 | few | TRBV6-5 | TGTGCCAGCAGTTCCCTCCTGCGGGGCAGTGAGCAGTACTTC | CASSSLLRGSEQYF
. | TRBJ2-3 | . | TRBV15 | TGTGCCACCAGCAGAGTCCGACAGACAGATACGCAGTATTTT | CATSRVRQTDTQYF
. | TRBJ2-5 | . | TRBV12-2 | TGTGCAAGTCGAGTGGCGGGTCCGGCGGAGACCCAGTACTTC | CASRVAGPAETQYF
. | TRBJ1-5 | . | TRBV2 | TGTGCCAGCGGCCCCGGGTCGTCTCGCCCCCAGCATTTT | CASGPGSSRPQHF
TRBD1 | TRBJ1-1 | . | TRBV29-1 | TGCAGCGTTGACGAGAGGACAGGCACTGAAGCTTTCTTT | CSVDERTGTEAFF
. | TRBJ2-5 | . | TRBV7-2 | TGTGCCAGCAGCTTAAATCTAAGGGAAACCCAGTACTTC | CASSLNLRETQYF
TRBD1 | TRBJ2-7 | . | TRBV3-1/TRBV3-2 | TGTGCCAGCAGCCAGCGACAGGGCACGAACGAGCAGTACTTC | CASSQRQGTNEQYF
. | TRBJ2-7 | . | TRBV21-1 | TGTGCCAGCAGCAAAGCTACTGGGACTAACTACGAGCAGTACTTC | CASSKATGTNYEQYF
TRBD1 | TRBJ1-3 | . | TRBV4-3 | TGCGCCAGCAGCGGCAGGACAGGGGGCAACTCTGGAAACACCATATATTTT | CASSGRTGGNSGNTIYF
. | TRBJ1-2 | . | TRBV19 | TGTGCCAGTATTCTACAGAGCACGGATGGCTACACCTTC | CASILQSTDGYTF
. | TRBJ1-6 | . | TRBV2 | TGTGCCAGCAGTGGCCCTCCGGGGAATAGTAATTCACCCCTCCACTTT | CASSGPPGNSNSPLHF
TRBD1 | TRBJ2-1 | . | TRBV9 | TGTGCCAGCAGCGTAGGGGACAGGTTTGGTGAGCAGTTCTTC | CASSVGDRFGEQFF
. | TRBJ1-4 | . | TRBV4-1 | TGCGCCAGCAGCCAAATAGCCGGACCTTCTCAACGGGAAAAACTGTTTTTT | CASSQIAGPSQREKLFF
. | TRBJ1-1 | . | TRBV27 | TGTGCCAGCAGTTTGACGCACGGGGGGAACACTGAAGCTTTCTTT | CASSLTHGGNTEAFF
. | TRBJ1-5 | . | TRBV2 | TGTGCCAGCGTTCTCGGGGCAGGGGGCAATCAGCCCCAGCATTTT | CASVLGAGGNQPQHF
. | TRBJ1-3 | once | TRBV6-5 | TGTGCCAGCAGTCCTAACTACAGGAACACCATATATTTT | CASSPNYRNTIYF
TRBD2 | TRBJ2-1 | once | TRBV9 | TGTGCCAGCAGCGAGGGACTAGCGGGGTACAATGAGCAGTTCTTC | CASSEGLAGYNEQFF
. | TRBJ2-3 | . | TRBV6-5 | TGTGCCAGCAGGGAGGGTACAGATACGCAGTATTTT | CASREGTDTQYF
. | TRBJ2-1 | . | TRBV15 | TGTGCCACCAGCAGGCTAGGGACCGCGGGGCCGGATTCCGAGCAGTTCTTC | CATSRLGTAGPDSEQFF
. | TRBJ2-7 | . | TRBV5-1 | TGCGCCAGCAGCTTGGGCGGGTACTACGAGCAGTACTTC | CASSLGGYYEQYF
. | TRBJ2-3 | . | TRBV5-4 | TGTGCCAGCAGCTTTGAACCCACAGATACGCAGTATTTT | CASSFEPTDTQYF
TRBD2 | TRBJ2-1 | . | TRBV5-5 | TGTGCCAGCAGCTTGACTAGCGAGTTCTACAATGAGCAGTTCTTC | CASSLTSEFYNEQFF
. | TRBJ1-1 | . | TRBV19 | TGTGCCAGTAGTATGGCCCGCGGGATATTGAACACTGAAGCTTTCTTT | CASSMARGILNTEAFF
TRBD2 | TRBJ2-2 | . | TRBV29-1 | TGCAGCGTTAAAGGGACTAGCGGGAGTTCCACCGGGGAGCTGTTTTTT | CSVKGTSGSSTGELFF
. | TRBJ2-3 | . | TRBV29-1 | TGCAGCGTTGAGGGGCTAGCGTACACAGATACGCAGTATTTT | CSVEGLAYTDTQYF
TRBD1 | TRBJ1-3 | . | TRBV4-3 | TGCGCCAGCAGCCTAAGGGCGGAGGGACAGGGGAGCGGAAACACCATATATTTT | CASSLRAEGQGSGNTIYF
TRBD2 | TRBJ2-3 | . | TRBV6-5 | TGTGCCAGCAGACTAAGCGGGAGTGGCACAGATACGCAGTATTTT | CASRLSGSGTDTQYF
. | TRBJ1-5 | . | TRBV14 | TGTGCCAGCAGCCGACTCCCAAGGATTCAGCCCCAGCATTTT | CASSRLPRIQPQHF
. | TRBJ2-7 | . | TRBV29-1 | TGCAGCGTCCCCGTGGAGAGCTCCTACGAGCAGTACTTC | CSVPVESSYEQYF
. | TRBJ1-3 | once | TRBV11-2 | TGTGCCAGCAGCTTAGATCTTCTCTTGGGATTCTCTGGAAACACCATATATTTT | CASSLDLLLGFSGNTIYF
. | TRBJ1-6 | . | TRBV11-2 | TGTGCCAATCCGATAAGCTCCTATAATTCACCCCTCCACTTT | CANPISSYNSPLHF